The 16 T cell receptor beta chains listed next were all sequenced from one sample in a study of T-cell memory formation after mild COVID-19. TCRdb used MiXCR to reprocess the 5' RACE reads, holding one entry per CDR3 protein. The top ten clones hold around 21% of a sample with about 360,000 distinct CDR3 sequences, around 15% of them seen once. Sequenced material: PBMCs or a T cell subset sorted from them (not recorded which). These receptors came from a man aged 18 to 29 who had mild COVID-19 (a few samples of this study predate the infection). Cell type and time point are not known.

The CDR3 DNA follows: TGTGCCAGCAGCGTCGAGCGGGGGGGCGGGGATACGCAGTATTTT. Its translation is CASSVERGGGDTQYF. This chain joins TRBV9 and TRBJ2-3, with TRBD2 identical over 10 bases. Germline values: CDR1 SGDLS, CDR2 YYNGEE. The junction had 6 bases not matched to a gene; V was cut back by 2 bases and J by 6 bases. This CDR3 comprises 15 residues.

This clonotype showed up many times. CDR3 bases: TGTGCCAGCAGCTTATATGTACAGGGCGGAAACACCATATATTTT. Translated, it gives CASSLYVQGGNTIYF. This chain joins TRBV7-2 and TRBJ1-3; perhaps TRBD1 as D (6 bases). The CDR3 has 15 residues. The germline V and J ends were trimmed by 2 bases and 4 bases, with 12 bases remaining between them. Germline loops: CDR1 SGHTA, CDR2 FQGNSA.

Many counts were recorded for this clonotype. The chain carries TRBV10-3 and TRBJ2-5; the match to TRBD2 covers 10 bases. There are 13 residues in the CDR3. Germline V gene sequence: CDR1 ENHRY, CDR2 SYGVKD. V lost 5 bases, J lost 4 bases, and 1 base stayed unmatched. CDR3 residues: CAISRLAGETQYF. The CDR3 region has the DNA TGTGCCATCAGTCGACTAGCGGGAGAGACCCAGTACTTC.

Ten or more counts support this clonotype. The chain uses TRBV11-2 and TRBJ1-2, with 8 bases aligning to TRBD1. The germline CDR1 and CDR2 sequences are SGHAT and FQNNGV. J gave up 7 bases and V 5 bases, and 6 bases lay outside the gene matches. There are 13 residues in the CDR3. The CDR3 bases are TGTGCCAGCAGCACGACAGGGGCGGTTGGCTACACCTTC. Translated: CASSTTGAVGYTF.

This clonotype was counted ten times or more. This chain joins TRBV5-5 and TRBJ2-7, with D unclear. The germline gives CDR1 SGHKS, CDR2 YYEKEE (reference sequence). Trimming left V 1 base short and J 2 bases short, with 7 bases between. The CDR3 is made up of 13 amino acids. CDR3 sequence: CASSLFPTYEQYF. The CDR3 coding sequence is TGTGCCAGCAGCTTGTTCCCGACCTACGAGCAGTACTTC.

This clonotype was seen a handful of times. This chain links TRBV30 with TRBJ1-1; no definite D call. V lost 4 bases, J lost 1 base, and 10 bases lay in between. CDR3 length: 13 amino acids. CDR1 and CDR2 from the germline V gene are GTSNPN and SVGIG (reference sequence). This CDR3 is CAWIKEGNTEAFF. The CDR3 DNA reads as TGTGCCTGGATAAAGGAGGGGAACACTGAAGCTTTCTTT.

This clonotype has more than one count but fewer than ten. This chain uses TRBV4-3 with TRBJ1-1; the D gene is possibly TRBD1 (5 bases). CDR1 is LGHNA and CDR2 is YSLEER in the germline V gene. The CDR3 totals 15 residues. V dropped 0 bases and J dropped 4 bases, with 12 bases sitting between them. The CDR3: CASSQERVGTTEAFF. The CDR3 nucleotides are TGCGCCAGCAGCCAAGAAAGGGTTGGGACCACTGAAGCTTTCTTT.

There are many counts of this clonotype. DNA of the CDR3: TGTGCCAGCAGCTTATTCCCTGTGGGCAGCAACACTAACTATGGCTACACCTTC. As protein: CASSLFPVGSNTNYGYTF. The V gene is TRBV7-2, the J gene TRBJ1-2, with D unresolved. CDR1 is SGHTA, CDR2 FQGNSA, per germline. The CDR3 extends over 18 amino acids. Trimming cost V 2 bases and J 0 bases, with 19 bases left between them.

This clonotype was recorded a few times. This sequence joins TRBV28 and TRBJ1-2; the D gene is possibly TRBD1 (5 bases). CDR3 length: 13 residues. The germline V gene encodes CDR1 MDHEN and CDR2 SYDVKM. Trimming shortened V by 5 bases and J by 8 bases, and 15 bases separated the two germline ends. This CDR3 reads CASSPPQGSGYTF. The CDR3 region has the DNA TGTGCCAGCAGTCCACCCCAGGGTTCCGGCTACACCTTC.

In this sample, this clonotype turned up a few times. The gene calls are TRBV9 and TRBJ2-3; D not resolved. The germline V gene has CDR1 SGDLS and CDR2 YYNGEE. V lost 0 bases to trimming and J lost 2 bases, with 13 bases between them. There are 16 residues in the CDR3. The CDR3 sequence is CASSVGAGPYTDTQYF. Here the CDR3 DNA reads TGTGCCAGCAGCGTAGGGGCCGGGCCGTACACAGATACGCAGTATTTT.

The chain recombines TRBV20-1 with TRBJ1-6; D gene unclear. The germline V and J ends were trimmed by 3 bases and 10 bases, with 10 bases remaining between them. The germline gives CDR1 DFQATT, CDR2 SNEGSKA (reference sequence). The CDR3 is made up of 12 amino acids. The CDR3 DNA reads TGCAGTGCTAGTTATCAGACCTCACCCCTCCACTTT. Protein: CSASYQTSPLHF.

The chain combines TRBV9 with TRBJ1-1, with D maybe TRBD1 (5 bases). CDR1 and CDR2 (germline): SGDLS, YYNGEE. This CDR3 spans 16 amino acids. Between the trimmed V and J ends, which lost 0 bases and 0 bases, there was a span of 12 bases. The CDR3 bases are TGTGCCAGCAGCGTAGCCCCAGGGCTTATGAACACTGAAGCTTTCTTT. It encodes CASSVAPGLMNTEAFF.

The chain carries TRBV12-5 and TRBJ1-2; D uncertain. V was trimmed by 6 bases and J by 8 bases, leaving 10 bases between them. This CDR3 comprises 11 residues. Germline V gene data show CDR1 as LGHNT and CDR2 as FRNRAP. DNA for the CDR3: TGTGCTAGTGGGGGTCTGGGCGGCTACACCTTC. Translating it yields CASGGLGGYTF.

This clonotype was counted between two and nine times. The chain links TRBV20-1 to TRBJ1-5; maybe TRBD1 (5 bases). This CDR3 has 13 amino acids. Per germline, CDR1 DFQATT and CDR2 SNEGSKA (reference sequence). V lost 3 bases and J lost 11, with 17 bases in between. DNA for the CDR3: TGCAGTGCTAGTACAGGAGGATACCCCACCCAGCATTTT. This sequence encodes CSASTGGYPTQHF.

This clonotype was seen a few times. An end of the junction differs from the germline gene, which may be a read error. The V gene is TRBV5-1, the J gene TRBJ2-3; 9 bases are shared with TRBD1. The CDR3 sequence is 15 residues long. From germline, CDR1 is SGHRS and CDR2 YFSETQ. The CDR3 here is CASNLGQGRADTQYF. CDR3 in DNA: TGCGCCAGCAACTTGGGACAGGGTAGGGCAGATACGCAGTATTTT.

The gene calls are TRBV5-6 and TRBJ2-3, with a tentative D call TRBD2 (5 bases). V lost 0 bases to trimming and J lost 2 bases, with 13 bases between them. This CDR3 has 16 amino acids. Germline V gives CDR1 SGHDT, CDR2 YYEEEE. The CDR3 protein is CASSLDGLLSTDTQYF. As DNA, the CDR3 is TGTGCCAGCAGCTTGGATGGACTCCTTTCCACAGATACGCAGTATTTT.